Listed below are T cell receptor beta chains from one sample, sequenced in a study of blood T cells in healthy people across ages. TCRdb re-called the 5' RACE reads through MiXCR, storing one row per CDR3 protein. This repertoire shows 1.5 million to 2 million distinct CDR3 sequences, about 50% found once; its top ten account for 2.1%. Sequences were obtained from blood. All receptors come from a woman in her 40s in good health. Both conserved end residues are part of each CDR3. A D gene is named only where the DNA matches it firmly. The size of a clone is reported for some rows only, either as once, few or many, or as a class for expanded clones.

d_gene: TRBD1; abundance: few; j_gene: TRBJ2-7; v_gene: TRBV11-2; CDR3aa: CASSSRWGTDSSYEQYF; CDR3nt: TGTGCCAGCAGCTCCCGGTGGGGGACAGATTCGTCCTACGAGCAGTACTTC
d_gene: -; abundance: few; j_gene: TRBJ1-2; v_gene: TRBV7-3; CDR3aa: CASSVDGTTMGGYTF; CDR3nt: TGTGCCAGCAGCGTTGACGGCACCACCATGGGGGGCTACACCTTC
d_gene: -; abundance: -; j_gene: TRBJ1-2; v_gene: TRBV4-3; CDR3aa: CASSRHRSSNYGYTF; CDR3nt: TGCGCCAGCAGCCGACACAGGAGTAGTAACTATGGCTACACCTTC
d_gene: -; abundance: -; j_gene: TRBJ2-3; v_gene: TRBV11-1; CDR3aa: CASSLVGPPDLTQYF; CDR3nt: TGTGCCAGCAGCTTAGTGGGCCCTCCGGACCTCACGCAGTATTTT
d_gene: TRBD1; abundance: -; j_gene: TRBJ2-4; v_gene: TRBV18; CDR3aa: CASSPLGQLQGGKNIQYF; CDR3nt: TGTGCCAGCTCACCACTGGGACAGCTACAAGGAGGCAAAAACATTCAGTACTTC
d_gene: -; abundance: few; j_gene: TRBJ1-2; v_gene: TRBV20-1; CDR3aa: CSDSGDYGYTF; CDR3nt: TGCAGTGATTCAGGGGACTATGGCTACACCTTC
d_gene: TRBD1; abundance: few; j_gene: TRBJ2-7; v_gene: TRBV6-5; CDR3aa: CASSLRQGRSYEQYF; CDR3nt: TGTGCCAGCAGTTTGAGACAGGGCCGCTCCTACGAGCAGTACTTC
d_gene: TRBD1; abundance: once; j_gene: TRBJ1-4; v_gene: TRBV28; CDR3aa: CASSQRQGTREKLFF; CDR3nt: TGTGCCAGCAGCCAGAGACAGGGGACTAGGGAAAAACTGTTTTTT
d_gene: -; abundance: -; j_gene: TRBJ1-1; v_gene: TRBV11-1; CDR3aa: CASSSLDWGAFF; CDR3nt: TGTGCCAGCAGCTCCCTTGACTGGGGAGCTTTCTTT
d_gene: TRBD1; abundance: few; j_gene: TRBJ2-4; v_gene: TRBV28; CDR3aa: CASSPLGGKLDIQYF; CDR3nt: TGTGCCAGCAGTCCTCTAGGGGGCAAGTTGGACATTCAGTACTTC
d_gene: -; abundance: -; j_gene: TRBJ2-3; v_gene: TRBV5-6; CDR3aa: CASSLLQLLTDTQYF; CDR3nt: TGTGCCAGCAGCTTGTTACAGCTTTTGACAGATACGCAGTATTTT
d_gene: -; abundance: few; j_gene: TRBJ2-1; v_gene: TRBV7-2; CDR3aa: CASRSYAGDEQFF; CDR3nt: TGTGCCAGCAGATCCTATGCGGGCGATGAGCAGTTCTTC
d_gene: TRBD1; abundance: -; j_gene: TRBJ1-5; v_gene: TRBV18; CDR3aa: CASSPTGQSSNQPQHF; CDR3nt: TGTGCCAGCTCACCAACGGGACAGAGTAGCAATCAGCCCCAGCATTTT
d_gene: TRBD2; abundance: few; j_gene: TRBJ2-1; v_gene: TRBV4-2; CDR3aa: CASSRPGLAGYNEQFF; CDR3nt: TGTGCCAGCAGCCGACCGGGACTAGCGGGTTACAATGAGCAGTTCTTC
d_gene: -; abundance: -; j_gene: TRBJ1-1; v_gene: TRBV4-3; CDR3aa: CASSQDTGTTEAFF; CDR3nt: TGCGCCAGCAGCCAAGACACAGGGACCACTGAAGCTTTCTTT
d_gene: -; abundance: -; j_gene: TRBJ2-5; v_gene: TRBV6-2/TRBV6-3; CDR3aa: CASSYSRRDEQYF; CDR3nt: TGTGCCAGCAGTTACTCCCGGAGGGATGAGCAGTACTTC
d_gene: -; abundance: -; j_gene: TRBJ1-2; v_gene: TRBV6-6; CDR3aa: CANAGSGRGGGYTF; CDR3nt: TGTGCCAATGCCGGATCGGGCAGGGGAGGGGGCTACACCTTC
d_gene: -; abundance: -; j_gene: TRBJ1-5; v_gene: TRBV28; CDR3aa: CASSPSNTFNQPQHF; CDR3nt: TGTGCCAGCAGTCCCTCAAACACCTTCAATCAGCCCCAGCATTTT
d_gene: TRBD2; abundance: -; j_gene: TRBJ2-4; v_gene: TRBV15; CDR3aa: CATTTGGPQSIQYF; CDR3nt: TGTGCCACCACAACGGGGGGGCCGCAAAGCATTCAGTACTTC
d_gene: -; abundance: -; j_gene: TRBJ1-1; v_gene: TRBV12-3/TRBV12-4; CDR3aa: CAFGPGGANTEAFF; CDR3nt: TGTGCCTTCGGCCCGGGCGGCGCGAACACTGAAGCTTTCTTT
d_gene: -; abundance: few; j_gene: TRBJ2-7; v_gene: TRBV6-4; CDR3aa: CASSDFAGPYEQYF; CDR3nt: TGTGCCAGCAGTGACTTTGCAGGACCCTACGAGCAGTACTTC
d_gene: -; abundance: -; j_gene: TRBJ1-2; v_gene: TRBV20-1; CDR3aa: CSAKGPRDGYTF; CDR3nt: TGCAGTGCTAAAGGCCCTCGGGATGGCTACACCTTC
d_gene: -; abundance: few; j_gene: TRBJ1-2; v_gene: TRBV6-7; CDR3aa: CASQGEGYTF; CDR3nt: TGTGCCAGCCAGGGTGAGGGCTACACCTTC
d_gene: -; abundance: -; j_gene: TRBJ1-1; v_gene: TRBV7-2; CDR3aa: CACSLGPGNPPEAFF; CDR3nt: TGTGCCTGCAGCTTAGGCCCAGGGAACCCTCCTGAAGCTTTCTTT
d_gene: -; abundance: -; j_gene: TRBJ2-3; v_gene: TRBV20-1; CDR3aa: CSARDIFGDTQYF; CDR3nt: TGCAGCGCTAGAGATATTTTCGGAGATACGCAGTATTTT
d_gene: -; abundance: once; j_gene: TRBJ1-5; v_gene: TRBV3-1; CDR3aa: CASSQDKGGQPQHF; CDR3nt: TGTGCCAGCAGCCAAGATAAAGGTGGACAGCCCCAGCATTTT
d_gene: TRBD1; abundance: few; j_gene: TRBJ1-2; v_gene: TRBV6-1; CDR3aa: CARGDSAPNYGYTF; CDR3nt: TGTGCCAGAGGGGACAGCGCCCCTAACTATGGCTACACCTTC
d_gene: -; abundance: once; j_gene: TRBJ1-1; v_gene: TRBV20-1; CDR3aa: CSAPKRNTEAFF; CDR3nt: TGCAGTGCTCCGAAAAGGAACACTGAAGCTTTCTTT
d_gene: -; abundance: -; j_gene: TRBJ1-5; v_gene: TRBV19; CDR3aa: CASSITGAQPQHF; CDR3nt: TGTGCCAGTAGTATAACGGGCGCGCAGCCCCAGCATTTT
d_gene: TRBD1; abundance: -; j_gene: TRBJ2-7; v_gene: TRBV5-5; CDR3aa: CASRKLGQGADEQYF; CDR3nt: TGTGCCAGCAGGAAACTAGGACAGGGGGCGGACGAGCAGTACTTC
d_gene: -; abundance: few; j_gene: TRBJ2-1; v_gene: TRBV27; CDR3aa: CASSLSRSAEQFF; CDR3nt: TGTGCCAGCAGTTTAAGTAGGTCGGCTGAGCAGTTCTTC
d_gene: -; abundance: -; j_gene: TRBJ2-3; v_gene: TRBV9; CDR3aa: CASSAEGVSTDTQYF; CDR3nt: TGTGCCAGCAGCGCCGAAGGGGTTTCCACAGATACGCAGTATTTT
d_gene: TRBD2; abundance: once; j_gene: TRBJ2-3; v_gene: TRBV27; CDR3aa: CASSWSGTSGVTDTQYF; CDR3nt: TGTGCCAGCAGTTGGTCCGGGACTAGCGGCGTCACAGATACGCAGTATTTT
d_gene: TRBD1; abundance: -; j_gene: TRBJ1-6; v_gene: TRBV6-1; CDR3aa: CASSEASAGGNSPLHF; CDR3nt: TGTGCCAGCAGTGAAGCATCGGCAGGGGGTAATTCACCCCTCCACTTT
d_gene: -; abundance: few; j_gene: TRBJ2-7; v_gene: TRBV6-2/TRBV6-3; CDR3aa: CASSYVGIYEQYF; CDR3nt: TGTGCCAGCAGTTACGTCGGGATCTACGAGCAGTACTTC
d_gene: -; abundance: few; j_gene: TRBJ1-6; v_gene: TRBV20-1; CDR3aa: CSARPPILLSPLHF; CDR3nt: TGCAGTGCTAGACCACCTATTCTTTTGTCACCCCTCCACTTT
d_gene: TRBD1; abundance: -; j_gene: TRBJ2-7; v_gene: TRBV20-1; CDR3aa: CSARDVGQGYHEQYF; CDR3nt: TGCAGTGCTAGAGATGTGGGACAGGGGTACCACGAGCAGTACTTC
d_gene: -; abundance: few; j_gene: TRBJ2-7; v_gene: TRBV24-1; CDR3aa: CATSEGPYEQYF; CDR3nt: TGTGCCACCAGTGAAGGGCCCTACGAGCAGTACTTC
d_gene: TRBD2; abundance: -; j_gene: TRBJ2-5; v_gene: TRBV10-2; CDR3aa: CASTLLRGAQETQYF; CDR3nt: TGCGCCAGCACTCTATTGCGGGGGGCACAAGAGACCCAGTACTTC
d_gene: -; abundance: few; j_gene: TRBJ2-7; v_gene: TRBV6-5; CDR3aa: CASSYFKGFNSYEQYF; CDR3nt: TGTGCCAGCAGTTACTTCAAGGGGTTCAACTCCTACGAGCAGTACTTC
d_gene: TRBD1; abundance: few; j_gene: TRBJ1-5; v_gene: TRBV20-1; CDR3aa: CSLPGTGGNQPQHF; CDR3nt: TGCAGTTTACCCGGGACAGGGGGGAATCAGCCCCAGCATTTT
d_gene: TRBD1; abundance: few; j_gene: TRBJ2-4; v_gene: TRBV11-2; CDR3aa: CASSFTVTGTGGNIQYF; CDR3nt: TGTGCCAGCAGCTTTACTGTAACCGGGACAGGGGGAAACATTCAGTACTTC
d_gene: -; abundance: -; j_gene: TRBJ2-3; v_gene: TRBV5-8; CDR3aa: CASSLAVGVFTDTQYF; CDR3nt: TGTGCCAGCAGCTTGGCCGTAGGCGTTTTCACAGATACGCAGTATTTT
d_gene: -; abundance: -; j_gene: TRBJ2-4; v_gene: TRBV19; CDR3aa: CASSLGLDIQYF; CDR3nt: TGTGCCAGTAGTCTAGGACTTGACATTCAGTACTTC
d_gene: TRBD2; abundance: -; j_gene: TRBJ2-3; v_gene: TRBV11-2; CDR3aa: CASSLERRGGPTSTDTQYF; CDR3nt: TGTGCCAGCAGCTTAGAGCGCCGCGGGGGGCCAACGAGCACAGATACGCAGTATTTT
d_gene: -; abundance: few; j_gene: TRBJ2-2; v_gene: TRBV7-2; CDR3aa: CASSPLARRTGELFF; CDR3nt: TGTGCCAGCAGCCCCTTAGCGAGGAGGACCGGGGAGCTGTTTTTT
d_gene: -; abundance: few; j_gene: TRBJ2-7; v_gene: TRBV10-3; CDR3aa: CAISAQAGTRLGDEQYF; CDR3nt: TGTGCCATCAGTGCCCAAGCCGGGACAAGACTAGGCGACGAGCAGTACTTC
d_gene: -; abundance: -; j_gene: TRBJ1-2; v_gene: TRBV6-5; CDR3aa: CASKEITNYGYTF; CDR3nt: TGTGCCAGCAAGGAGATTACTAACTATGGCTACACCTTC
d_gene: -; abundance: -; j_gene: TRBJ2-1; v_gene: TRBV27; CDR3aa: CASSFSRSYKEQFF; CDR3nt: TGTGCCAGCAGTTTCTCCCGGAGTTACAAGGAGCAGTTCTTC
d_gene: TRBD1; abundance: -; j_gene: TRBJ1-5; v_gene: TRBV11-2; CDR3aa: CASSTSTGGNQPQHF; CDR3nt: TGTGCCAGCAGCACCTCTACAGGGGGCAATCAGCCCCAGCATTTT
d_gene: -; abundance: few; j_gene: TRBJ2-5; v_gene: TRBV20-1; CDR3aa: CSARKELAEPQETQYF; CDR3nt: TGCAGTGCTAGAAAGGAACTGGCGGAGCCACAAGAGACCCAGTACTTC
d_gene: -; abundance: -; j_gene: TRBJ2-5; v_gene: TRBV7-2; CDR3aa: CASSLDLRQGEETQYF; CDR3nt: TGTGCCAGCAGCCTAGATCTTCGGCAGGGAGAAGAGACCCAGTACTTC
d_gene: -; abundance: -; j_gene: TRBJ2-7; v_gene: TRBV28; CDR3aa: CASSRTDSQNTYEQYF; CDR3nt: TGTGCCAGCAGTCGAACGGACAGCCAGAATACCTACGAGCAGTACTTC
d_gene: -; abundance: -; j_gene: TRBJ2-1; v_gene: TRBV6-5; CDR3aa: CASSYELLLSSYNEQFF; CDR3nt: TGTGCCAGCAGTTACGAGCTGTTACTGAGCTCCTACAATGAGCAGTTCTTC